Detailed here is one TCR beta chain. Repertoires were generated with immunoSEQ multiplex PCR, while TCRdb's copy carries only in-frame clones and drops some. The repertoire holds 100,000 to 120,000 clones, roughly 92% seen once, with 2% to 2.5% in the top ten. This sample was taken from a study of T cell responses to AZD1222 COVID-19 vaccine. J was trimmed by 1 base and V by 2 bases; bases with no gene match: 2. The CDR3 spans 15 residues. Per germline, CDR1 SGHNT and CDR2 YYREEE (reference sequence). The receptor was isolated from an adult who received the AZD1222 COVID-19 vaccine. The J gene is TRBJ2-4, the V gene TRBV5-4; 8 bases are a match to TRBD2. Sequences were derived from peripheral blood, sampled 28 days after the second AZD1222 dose. The CDR3: CASSFGGGAKNIQYF. Here the CDR3 DNA reads TGTGCCAGCAGCTTTGGCGGGGGGGCCAAAAACATTCAGTACTTC.